The clone carrying this T cell receptor beta chain came up many times. Its antigen is not known. This entry is derived from a study of spatial heterogeneity in lung cancer. Study overall: Each unique TCR and UMI combination was seen more than ten times on average in raw reads. Whole-study results and caveats: In tumors, expanded intratumoral alpha and beta TCR counts tracked mutation counts. Estimated coverage of tumor T cells was roughly 7% for alpha and about 14% for beta chains.

CDR1 is MNHEY, CDR2 SVGAGI, per germline. The CDR3 runs 16 residues. After removal of 5 bases from V and 2 bases from J, the junction contained 9 bases not matched to a gene. Time point given: sample taken at primary tumor resection. Whole RNA was taken from tumor, nontumor lung or frozen PBMC; it was then sequenced unsorted. Individual TCR cDNA molecules each bore their own unique molecular identifier. TCRdb re-called the 5' RACE reads through MiXCR, storing one row per CDR3 protein. The data show some 100,000 distinct CDR3 sequences, 3.5% to 5% seen once. The sequence was collected from a male donor with early-stage non-small cell lung cancer. The sample in question was lung tumor tissue, obtained at surgery. The chain carries TRBV6-5 and TRBJ2-1; TRBD2 matches at 7 bases. The CDR3 region is CASSPLAGEPYNEQFF. The CDR3 coding sequence is TGTGCCAGCAGTCCCCTCGCGGGAGAACCCTACAATGAGCAGTTCTTC.